This T cell receptor (beta chain) was documented in a study of T-cell reconstitution after alpha-beta-depleted transplantation in children. This CDR3 contains 14 residues. Deletions cut 2 bases from V and 9 bases from J, with 16 bases between. The V gene's germline CDR1 is MGHRA and CDR2 YSYEKL. It was with unique molecular identifiers that the TCRbeta library was prepared. Via MiXCR, TCRdb re-called the PCR reads, giving one row per CDR3 protein. The sample lists about 600,000 distinct CDR3 sequences, 23% occurring once. The clonotype originates from a boy under two years old who had a stem cell transplant for acute myeloid leukemia, so the T cells may come from the graft donor. Source: PBMCs, mostly from graft donor cells, taken 360 days after TCRalphabeta/CD19-depleted stem cell transplant. The chain recombines TRBV4-1 with TRBJ1-1; D unclear. The CDR3 here is CASSQPKLNSQAFF. The CDR3 region has the DNA TGCGCCAGCAGCCAACCCAAGCTTAATTCCCAAGCTTTCTTT.